This T cell receptor beta chain was sequenced in a study of blood T cell repertoires in COVID-19. Sequenced by immunoSEQ multiplex PCR; TCRdb stores in-frame clones only, minus some. The sample has about 200,000 clones, about three quarters seen once; the top ten hold less than 7%. Germline-derived CDR1 and CDR2 are ENHRY and SYGVKD. The V gene end was trimmed by 4 bases and the J gene end by 6 bases; junction bases not matched to a gene: 1. This CDR3 region has 15 residues. Sequencing was done on a sample of peripheral blood. The TCR sequence derives from a woman in her 70s with acute or convalescent COVID-19. The rearrangement joins TRBV10-3 to TRBJ2-1, with 15 nucleotides matching TRBD2. CDR3 region: CAISAGLAGGNEQFF. CDR3 DNA sequence: TGTGCCATCAGTGCGGGACTAGCGGGGGGCAATGAGCAGTTCTTC.